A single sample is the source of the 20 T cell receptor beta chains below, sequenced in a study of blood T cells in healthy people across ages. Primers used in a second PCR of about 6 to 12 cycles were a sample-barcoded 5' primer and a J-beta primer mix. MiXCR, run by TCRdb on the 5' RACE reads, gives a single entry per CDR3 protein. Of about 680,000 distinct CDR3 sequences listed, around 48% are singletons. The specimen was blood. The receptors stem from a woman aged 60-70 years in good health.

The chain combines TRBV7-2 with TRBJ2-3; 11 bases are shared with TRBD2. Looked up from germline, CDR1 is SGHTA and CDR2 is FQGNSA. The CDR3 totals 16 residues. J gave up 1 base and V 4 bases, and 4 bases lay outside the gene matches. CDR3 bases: TGTGCCAGCAGCTCCGGGACTAGCGGCCGCACAGATACGCAGTATTTT. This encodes CASSSGTSGRTDTQYF.

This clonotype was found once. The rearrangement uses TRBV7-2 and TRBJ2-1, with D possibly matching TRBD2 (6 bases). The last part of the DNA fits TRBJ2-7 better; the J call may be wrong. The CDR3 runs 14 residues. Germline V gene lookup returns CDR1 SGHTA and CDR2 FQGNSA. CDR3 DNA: TGTGCCAGCAGACAAGCGGGCTCCTACAATGAGCAGTACTTC. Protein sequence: CASRQAGSYNEQYF.

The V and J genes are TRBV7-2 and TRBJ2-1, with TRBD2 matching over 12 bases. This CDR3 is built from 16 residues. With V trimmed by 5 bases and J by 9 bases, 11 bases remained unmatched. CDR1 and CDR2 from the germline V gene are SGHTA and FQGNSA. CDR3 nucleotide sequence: TGTGCCAGCAGCCGGACTAGCGGGGAATATCTGAGTGAGCAGTTCTTC. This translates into CASSRTSGEYLSEQFF.

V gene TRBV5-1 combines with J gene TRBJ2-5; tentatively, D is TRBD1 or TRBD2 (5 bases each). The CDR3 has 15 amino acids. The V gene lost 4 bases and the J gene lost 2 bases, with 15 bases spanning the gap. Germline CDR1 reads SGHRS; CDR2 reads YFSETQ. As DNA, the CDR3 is TGCGCCAGCAGCCGAGTGGCCGGGACGCAAGAGACCCAGTACTTC. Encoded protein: CASSRVAGTQETQYF.

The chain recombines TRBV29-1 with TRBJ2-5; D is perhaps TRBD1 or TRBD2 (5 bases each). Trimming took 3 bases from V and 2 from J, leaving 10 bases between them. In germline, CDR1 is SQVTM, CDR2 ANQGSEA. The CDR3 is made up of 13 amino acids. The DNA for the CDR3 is TGCAGCGTTGATGGGGGACGGCAAGAGACCCAGTACTTC. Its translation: CSVDGGRQETQYF.

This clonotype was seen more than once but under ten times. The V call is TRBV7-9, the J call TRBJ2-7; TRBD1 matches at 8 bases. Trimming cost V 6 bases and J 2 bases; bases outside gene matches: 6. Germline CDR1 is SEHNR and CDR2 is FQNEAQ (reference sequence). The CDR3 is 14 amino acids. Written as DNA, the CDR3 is TGTGCCAGCAGGGACCGGGACAGGACCTACGAGCAGTACTTC. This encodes CASRDRDRTYEQYF.

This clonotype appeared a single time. The DNA of the CDR3 is TGTGCCAGCAATCTGGGACTAGCGGGGGATACGCAGTATTTT. Translated: CASNLGLAGDTQYF. The rearrangement joins TRBV2 to TRBJ2-3; TRBD2 aligns across 13 bases. The CDR3 totals 14 residues. Losses at the gene ends were 7 bases for V and 6 bases for J; bases not matched to a gene: 4. CDR1 and CDR2 from the germline V gene are SNHLY and FYNNEI.

The CDR3 protein is CSASPGGGRPETQYF. CDR3 DNA: TGCAGTGCTAGCCCGGGGGGCGGGAGGCCAGAGACCCAGTACTTC. The chain couples TRBV20-1 to TRBJ2-7, with 8 positions matching TRBD2. The J call is doubtful: the DNA matches TRBJ2-5 better. Germline values: CDR1 DFQATT, CDR2 SNEGSKA (reference sequence). The CDR3 has 15 amino acids.

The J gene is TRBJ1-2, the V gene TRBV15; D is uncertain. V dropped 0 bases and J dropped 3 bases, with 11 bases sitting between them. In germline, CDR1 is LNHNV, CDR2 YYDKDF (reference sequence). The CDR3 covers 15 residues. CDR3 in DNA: TGTGCCACCAGCAGAGAACAATCTGGTTACTATGGCTACACCTTC. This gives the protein CATSREQSGYYGYTF.

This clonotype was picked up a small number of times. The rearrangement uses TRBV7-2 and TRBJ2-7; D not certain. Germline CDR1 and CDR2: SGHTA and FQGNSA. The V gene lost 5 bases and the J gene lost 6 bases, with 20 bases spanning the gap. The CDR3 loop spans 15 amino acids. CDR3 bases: TGTGCCAGCAGCCCCTCCACCGGGCCGAGTCGCGAGCAGTACTTC. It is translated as CASSPSTGPSREQYF.

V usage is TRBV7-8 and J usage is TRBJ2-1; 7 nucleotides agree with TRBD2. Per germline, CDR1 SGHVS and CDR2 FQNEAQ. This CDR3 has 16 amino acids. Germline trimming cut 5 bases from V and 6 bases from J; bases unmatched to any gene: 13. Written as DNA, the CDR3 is TGTGCCAGCAGCCAGTCAAGGCGGGAGATTGCCAATGAGCAGTTCTTC. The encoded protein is CASSQSRREIANEQFF.

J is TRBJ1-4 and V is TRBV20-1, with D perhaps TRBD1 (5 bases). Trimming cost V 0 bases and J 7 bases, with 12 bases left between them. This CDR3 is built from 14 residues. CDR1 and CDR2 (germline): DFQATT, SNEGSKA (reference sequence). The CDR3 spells CSARDVRGGEKLFF. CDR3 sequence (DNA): TGCAGTGCTAGAGACGTACGGGGGGGTGAAAAACTGTTTTTT.

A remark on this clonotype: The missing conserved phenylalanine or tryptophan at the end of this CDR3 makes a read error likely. The CDR3 loop reads CASTPRTGGGEQFL. CDR3 DNA sequence: TGTGCCAGTACTCCTCGGACAGGGGGGGGTGAGCAGTTCTTA. The rearrangement uses TRBV19 and TRBJ2-1, with TRBD1 identical over 10 bases. This CDR3 is built from 14 residues. Germline CDR1 reads LNHDA; CDR2 reads SQIVND (reference sequence). J lost 9 bases, V lost 7 bases, and 9 bases had no gene match.

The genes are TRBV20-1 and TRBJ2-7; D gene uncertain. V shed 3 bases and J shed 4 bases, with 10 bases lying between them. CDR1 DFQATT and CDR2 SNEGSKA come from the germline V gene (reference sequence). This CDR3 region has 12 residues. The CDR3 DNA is TGCAGTGCTAGCCCCGGGCGGTACGAGCAGTACTTC. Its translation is CSASPGRYEQYF.

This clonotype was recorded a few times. The CDR3 here is CSAGLAGFYEQYF. Here the CDR3 DNA reads TGCAGTGCAGGACTAGCGGGATTCTACGAGCAGTACTTC. The rearrangement joins TRBV20-1 to TRBJ2-7; TRBD2 aligns across 12 bases. This CDR3 contains 13 residues. The V gene end was trimmed by 6 bases and the J gene end by 3 bases; junction bases not matched to a gene: 3. The germline CDR1 and CDR2 sequences are DFQATT and SNEGSKA (reference sequence).

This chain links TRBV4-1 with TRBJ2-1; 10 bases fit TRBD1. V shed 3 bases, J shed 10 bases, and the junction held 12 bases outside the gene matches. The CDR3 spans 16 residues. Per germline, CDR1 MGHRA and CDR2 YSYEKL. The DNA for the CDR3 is TGCGCCAGCAGCCACGCTGGGACAGGGGCGCTCGGGGAGCAGTTCTTC. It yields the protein CASSHAGTGALGEQFF.

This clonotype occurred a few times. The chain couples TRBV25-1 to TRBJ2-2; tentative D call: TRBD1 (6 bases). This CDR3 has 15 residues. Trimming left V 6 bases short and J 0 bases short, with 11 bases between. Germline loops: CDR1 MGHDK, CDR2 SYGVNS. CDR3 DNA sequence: TGTGCCAGCAGGGAAGGACAGACGAACACCGGGGAGCTGTTTTTT. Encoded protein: CASREGQTNTGELFF.

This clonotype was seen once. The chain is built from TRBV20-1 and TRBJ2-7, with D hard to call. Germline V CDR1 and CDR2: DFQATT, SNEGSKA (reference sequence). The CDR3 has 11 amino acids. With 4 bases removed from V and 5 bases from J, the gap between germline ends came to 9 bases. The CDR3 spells CSANWANEQYF. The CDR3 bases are TGCAGTGCTAACTGGGCTAACGAGCAGTACTTC.

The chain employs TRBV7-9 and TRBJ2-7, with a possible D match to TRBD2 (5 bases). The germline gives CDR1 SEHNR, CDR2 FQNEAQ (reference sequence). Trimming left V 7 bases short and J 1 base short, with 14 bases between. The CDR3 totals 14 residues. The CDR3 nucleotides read TGTGCCAGCACCAAGCGACGGGGATCCTACGAGCAGTACTTC. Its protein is CASTKRRGSYEQYF.

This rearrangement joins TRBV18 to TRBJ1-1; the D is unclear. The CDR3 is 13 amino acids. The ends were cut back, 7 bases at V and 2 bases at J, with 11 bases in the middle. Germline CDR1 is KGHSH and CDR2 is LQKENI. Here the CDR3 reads CASFPGYNTEAFF. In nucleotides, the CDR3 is TGTGCCAGCTTCCCGGGATATAACACTGAAGCTTTCTTT.